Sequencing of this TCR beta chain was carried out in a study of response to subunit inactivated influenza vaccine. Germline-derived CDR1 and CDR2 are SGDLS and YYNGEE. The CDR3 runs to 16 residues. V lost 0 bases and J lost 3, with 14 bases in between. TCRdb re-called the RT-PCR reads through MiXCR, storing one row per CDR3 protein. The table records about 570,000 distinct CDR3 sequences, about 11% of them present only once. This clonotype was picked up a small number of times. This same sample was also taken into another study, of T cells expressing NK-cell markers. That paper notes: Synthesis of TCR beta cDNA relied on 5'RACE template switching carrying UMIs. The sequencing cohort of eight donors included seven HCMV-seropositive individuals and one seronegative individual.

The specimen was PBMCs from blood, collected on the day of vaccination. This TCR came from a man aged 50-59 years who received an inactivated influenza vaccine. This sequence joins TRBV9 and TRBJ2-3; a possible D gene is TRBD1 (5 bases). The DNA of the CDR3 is TGTGCCAGCAGCGTAGATGTTGGCAGGGCTACAGATACGCAGTATTTT. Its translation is CASSVDVGRATDTQYF.